Listed below are T cell receptor beta chains from one sample, sequenced in a study of persistence of HIV-infected CD4 T cells. Their cognate antigens are unknown. Some clones are missing from TCRdb's copy, which holds only in-frame ones; the method was immunoSEQ multiplex PCR. Of under 7,000 clones listed, less than 70% are singletons. The source material was CD4+ T cells sorted from PBMCs after approximately 20-hour stimulation, sampled from a patient who received antiretroviral therapy. Source of these receptors: an adult man with HIV who was CMV-seropositive. Each CDR3 is given with its conserved first and last residue. The D gene is left open where the match is weak. Where a row states a size, it is once, few, many or the class of an expanded clone; other rows omit it.

cdr3_nt	cdr3_aa	d_call	v_call	j_call	clone_size
TGTGCCAGCAGTTACCTTGGACAGGGGAGTCAGCCCCAGCATTTT	CASSYLGQGSQPQHF	TRBD1	TRBV6-6	TRBJ1-5	-
TGCGCCAGCAGCTTGTACAGGGTAGGGGGCACTGAAGCTTTCTTT	CASSLYRVGGTEAFF	-	TRBV5-1	TRBJ1-1	medium-sized
TGCAGTGTACGACGAGAGACCCAGTACTTC	CSVRRETQYF	-	TRBV20-1	TRBJ2-5	-
TGTGCCAGCAGATTGGGACAGAGCTCCTACGAGCAGTACTTC	CASRLGQSSYEQYF	TRBD1	TRBV2	TRBJ2-7	once
TGTGCCAGCAGTTTCGTCGGCAGAGACAATGAGCAGTTCTTC	CASSFVGRDNEQFF	-	TRBV28	TRBJ2-1	-
TGCGCCAGCGCGGGGGGCGCGAACACCGGGGAGCTGTTTTTT	CASAGGANTGELFF	TRBD2	TRBV5-1	TRBJ2-2	-
TGTGCCAGCAGGGTAACAGGGGTTACTGAAGCTTTCTTT	CASRVTGVTEAFF	TRBD1	TRBV7-9	TRBJ1-1	-
TGTGGAGTCCGGATTGTCTATAATTCACCCCTCCACTTT	CGVRIVYNSPLHF	-	TRBV30	TRBJ1-6	-
TGTGCCAGCAGCGTAGACCTTATCTATGGCTACACCTTC	CASSVDLIYGYTF	-	TRBV5-4	TRBJ1-2	few
TGCGCCAGCAGCCTCCAGGGGGACATTCAGTACTTC	CASSLQGDIQYF	TRBD1	TRBV4-3	TRBJ2-4	-
TGTGCCAGCAACGCCGGACAGGGAAAAAATGAAAAACTGTTTTTT	CASNAGQGKNEKLFF	TRBD1	TRBV19	TRBJ1-4	-
TGTGCCAGCAGATTAGACAGGGCGGCCTACGAGCAGTACTTC	CASRLDRAAYEQYF	TRBD1	TRBV27	TRBJ2-7	-
TGTGCCAGCAGCCCGACGGCAGGGGGGGACACCGGGGAGCTGTTTTTT	CASSPTAGGDTGELFF	-	TRBV7-4	TRBJ2-2	-
TGCGCCAGCAGCCAAGAGATTAGCCTTGGGGGCTACACCTTC	CASSQEISLGGYTF	-	TRBV4-1	TRBJ1-2	-
TGTGCCAGTAGTATTGAGTCGATAGGGACAGGCCATGAAAAACTGTTTTTT	CASSIESIGTGHEKLFF	TRBD1	TRBV19	TRBJ1-4	-
TGTGCCAGCAGCTTGGGATCGGGGAACACCGGGGAGCTGTTTTTT	CASSLGSGNTGELFF	-	TRBV5-4	TRBJ2-2	large
TGCAGCGTCAGACCGGGACAGGGGAGCGGTGGCTACACCTTC	CSVRPGQGSGGYTF	TRBD1	TRBV29-1	TRBJ1-2	few
TGCGCCAGCAAGATGGAAGGTGCTTTCCGGGGCGGCTACACCTTC	CASKMEGAFRGGYTF	-	TRBV5-1	TRBJ1-2	-
TGCGCCAGCAGCCAAGAGGGCCTGGAACTGTTTTTT	CASSQEGLELFF	-	TRBV4-3	TRBJ1-4	-
TGTGCCTGGACAGAGACCGGGGAGCTGTTTTTT	CAWTETGELFF	-	TRBV30	TRBJ2-2	few
TGTGCCAGTAGATTAGTAGGGGGCAACTATGGCTACACCTTC	CASRLVGGNYGYTF	TRBD1	TRBV19	TRBJ1-2	few
TGTGCCAGCAGTTACGGATCATCACTCCGCTATGGCTACACCTTC	CASSYGSSLRYGYTF	-	TRBV6-5	TRBJ1-2	-
TGTGCCAGCAGCTTAGAGTCGGTCAGTCAGCCCCAGCATTTT	CASSLESVSQPQHF	-	TRBV7-8	TRBJ1-5	-
TGTGCCAGCAGGAAAGGGGGTGGAGGTGAAAAACTGTTTTTT	CASRKGGGGEKLFF	-	TRBV5-4	TRBJ1-4	-
TGCGCCAGCATTCCGACCGGTCCGGAGACCCAGTACTTC	CASIPTGPETQYF	-	TRBV10-1	TRBJ2-5	-
TGTGCCAGCAGCTTAGTAGGAGGGGGAGGTACAGATACGCAGTATTTT	CASSLVGGGGTDTQYF	-	TRBV7-6	TRBJ2-3	-
TGTGCCAGCAGCCCCCTGGGGGGCACCTATGGCTACACCTTC	CASSPLGGTYGYTF	-	TRBV28	TRBJ1-2	-
TGTGCCACACAGCAGACTGGCAATCAGCCCCAGCATTTT	CATQQTGNQPQHF	-	TRBV19	TRBJ1-5	-
TGTGCCAGCAGCTTTCAAAGTAATTACGAGCAGTACTTC	CASSFQSNYEQYF	-	TRBV5-6	TRBJ2-7	few
TGCGCCAGCAGCCGAGGGACAGGGGGTTCCTACGAGCAGTACTTC	CASSRGTGGSYEQYF	TRBD1	TRBV4-3	TRBJ2-7	-